The 7 T cell receptor beta chains below were found in one sample sequenced in a study of shared clonotypes between healthy human individuals. TCRdb's copy holds only in-frame clones and misses some; the assay was immunoSEQ multiplex PCR. There are 2 million to 2.5 million clones in the sample; 90% to 96% occur only once, and around 0.13% lies in the top ten. Material for sequencing was naive CD4+ T cells sorted from blood. Subset denoted: CD45RA+ positively selected. These TCRs come from a man aged 18 to 30 in good health.

The J gene is TRBJ2-2, the V gene TRBV5-8; 7 nucleotides match TRBD2. The CDR3 totals 15 residues. Per the germline V gene, CDR1 is SGHTS and CDR2 is YDEGEE. The V and J ends lost 6 bases and 1 base, in that order; junction bases with no gene match: 6. The CDR3: CASIRGGGNTGELFF. The CDR3 nucleotides are TGTGCCAGCATCCGCGGGGGAGGGAACACCGGGGAGCTGTTTTTT.

This clone has only one observation. This chain uses TRBV10-3 with TRBJ2-2; D possibly matches TRBD1 or TRBD2 (5 bases each). V was pared by 5 bases and J by 0 bases, with 10 bases between. Per germline, CDR1 ENHRY and CDR2 SYGVKD. The CDR3 length is 15 residues. The CDR3 region has the DNA TGTGCCATCAGTCGGGACGGATCGAACACCGGGGAGCTGTTTTTT. Translated: CAISRDGSNTGELFF.

The chain combines TRBV10-3 with TRBJ2-3; possible D gene TRBD2, 5 bases. CDR1 ENHRY and CDR2 SYGVKD come from the germline V gene. Trimming cost V 5 bases and J 6 bases, with 9 bases left between them. There are 12 residues in the CDR3. The CDR3, as DNA: TGTGCCATCAGTCAACAGCGGGATACGCAGTATTTT. Translation: CAISQQRDTQYF.

The rearrangement links TRBV28 to TRBJ2-7; D uncertain. From germline, CDR1 is MDHEN and CDR2 SYDVKM. The CDR3 is 11 amino acids. With 10 bases removed from V and 0 bases from J, the gap between germline ends came to 7 bases. CDR3 sequence (DNA): TGTGCCACCGCGAGCTCCTACGAGCAGTACTTC. Translation gives CATASSYEQYF.

V gene TRBV5-1 combines with J gene TRBJ1-2; D is undetermined. The V end lost 3 bases, the J end lost 5 bases, and 17 bases lay between the germline ends. The CDR3 spans 15 residues. Per the germline V gene, CDR1 is SGHRS and CDR2 is YFSETQ. This CDR3 is CASSSESSGPYGYTF. DNA for the CDR3: TGCGCCAGCAGCTCAGAAAGCAGCGGGCCATATGGCTACACCTTC. The full variable domain, rest sourced from reference TRBV5-1 and TRBJ1-2, is KAGVTQTPRYLIKTRGQQVTLSCSPISGHRSVSWYQQTPGQGLQFLFEYFSETQRNKGNFPGRFSGRQFSNSRSEMNVSTLELGDSALYLCASSSESSGPYGYTFGSGTRLTVV.

The rearrangement uses TRBV7-2 and TRBJ2-2; unclear D gene. Germline loops: CDR1 SGHTA, CDR2 FQGNSA. Trimming removed 5 bases from V and 4 bases from J, with 20 bases in between. The CDR3 is 17 residues long. CDR3 protein: CASSRLVITPTTGELFF. DNA for the CDR3: TGTGCCAGCAGCCGCTTAGTGATAACCCCGACCACCGGGGAGCTGTTTTTT.

The chain joins TRBV15 to TRBJ1-2; TRBD1 aligns across 12 bases. Germline values: CDR1 LNHNV, CDR2 YYDKDF (reference sequence). The V and J ends lost 8 bases and 8 bases, in that order; junction bases with no gene match: 12. The CDR3 runs to 15 residues. The DNA of the CDR3 is TGTGCCACCCAGTGGCGGGACAGGGGGCGCGAAGGCTACACCTTC. It translates to CATQWRDRGREGYTF.